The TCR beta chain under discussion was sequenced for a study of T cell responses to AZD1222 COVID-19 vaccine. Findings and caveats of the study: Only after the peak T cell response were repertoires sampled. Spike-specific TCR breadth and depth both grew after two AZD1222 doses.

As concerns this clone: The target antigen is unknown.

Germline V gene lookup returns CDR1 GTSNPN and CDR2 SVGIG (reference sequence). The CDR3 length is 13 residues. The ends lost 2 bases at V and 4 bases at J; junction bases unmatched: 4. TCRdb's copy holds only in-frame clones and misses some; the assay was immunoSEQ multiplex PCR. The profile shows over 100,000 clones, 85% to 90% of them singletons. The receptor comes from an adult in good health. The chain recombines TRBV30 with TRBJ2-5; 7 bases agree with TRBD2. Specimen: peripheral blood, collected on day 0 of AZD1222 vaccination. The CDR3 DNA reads TGTGCCTGGAGTCGACTAGCCGGAGAGACCCAGTACTTC. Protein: CAWSRLAGETQYF.